What follows are 8 T cell receptor beta chains derived from one specimen sequenced in a study of blood T cell repertoires in COVID-19. Assay: immunoSEQ multiplex PCR; the TCRdb copy retains only in-frame clones and omits some. The profile shows some 90,000 clones, 80% to 90% of them singletons. The source material was peripheral blood. The receptors stem from a man aged 45-65 years with acute or convalescent COVID-19.

This sequence joins TRBV30 and TRBJ2-2, with 11 bases lining up with TRBD2. The CDR3 is 16 residues long. V dropped 4 bases and J dropped 6; count of bases not matched to a gene: 10. Germline V gene lookup returns CDR1 GTSNPN and CDR2 SVGIG (reference sequence). CDR3 bases: TGTGCCTGGAATCTAGCGGGGGGAGGTACTCCCGGGGAGCTGTTTTTT. Translating gives CAWNLAGGGTPGELFF.

The J gene is TRBJ2-1, the V gene TRBV19; TRBD1 matches 9 bases. CDR1 is LNHDA and CDR2 is SQIVND in the germline V gene (reference sequence). Unmatched junction bases numbered 9, after V lost 7 bases and J lost 5 bases. The CDR3 covers 15 residues. The CDR3, as DNA: TGTGCCAGTAATCCCGACAGGGGGGGTAACAATGAGCAGTTCTTC. It encodes CASNPDRGGNNEQFF. Filled out from reference TRBV19 and TRBJ2-1, the complete variable domain reads DGGITQSPKYLFRKEGQNVTLSCEQNLNHDAMYWYRQDPGQGLRLIYYSQIVNDFQKGDIAEGYSVSREKKESFPLTVTSAQKNPTAFYLCASNPDRGGNNEQFFGPGTRLTVL.

The chain links TRBV7-6 to TRBJ1-5, with 10 bases identical to TRBD1. Per the germline V gene, CDR1 is SGHVS and CDR2 is FNYEAQ. The CDR3 sequence is 15 residues long. V shed 3 bases and J 3 bases; nucleotides not matched to a gene: 2. The CDR3 sequence is CASSLGTGDNQPQHF. The CDR3 DNA sequence: TGTGCCAGCAGCTTGGGGACAGGGGACAATCAGCCCCAGCATTTT.

This clone occurred once. The J gene is TRBJ2-1, the V gene TRBV20-1; D uncertain. Germline CDR1 reads DFQATT; CDR2 reads SNEGSKA (reference sequence). The CDR3 has 12 residues. The ends were cut back, 3 bases at V and 10 bases at J, with 13 bases in the middle. The DNA of the CDR3 is TGCAGTGCTAGTCCGGTCCCTCGAGAGCAGTTCTTC. Translated, it gives CSASPVPREQFF.

The chain recombines TRBV30 with TRBJ2-1; the D gene is possibly TRBD2 (7 bases). The V gene's germline CDR1 is GTSNPN and CDR2 SVGIG (reference sequence). This CDR3 has 12 amino acids. Between the trimmed V and J ends, which lost 2 bases and 10 bases, there was a span of 12 bases. CDR3 amino acids: CAWSPGGREQFF. The CDR3 bases are TGTGCCTGGAGTCCGGGGGGCCGGGAGCAGTTCTTC.

This clone was recorded only once. This chain connects TRBV5-6 to TRBJ2-2, with 7 nucleotides matching TRBD1. The CDR3 has 15 residues. The junction had 4 bases not matched to a gene; V was cut back by 2 bases and J by 3 bases. Germline CDR1 is SGHDT and CDR2 is YYEEEE. The CDR3 sequence: CASSFLQGDTGELFF. The DNA for the CDR3 is TGTGCCAGCAGCTTCCTCCAGGGGGACACCGGGGAGCTGTTTTTT.

This clone was counted a few times. The sample has other DNA sequences that encode this CDR3 too. The V gene is TRBV2, the J gene TRBJ1-6; D is unclear. The CDR3 spans 15 residues. V lost 0 bases and J 5 bases, leaving 8 bases between the germline ends. Germline V gene data show CDR1 as SNHLY and CDR2 as FYNNEI. The CDR3 is CASSEARPNNSPLHF. The CDR3, as DNA: TGTGCCAGCAGTGAAGCGCGGCCCAATAATTCACCCCTCCACTTT.

The chain joins TRBV19 to TRBJ2-3; perhaps TRBD1 as D (6 bases). V lost 6 bases and J 1 base, leaving 14 bases between the germline ends. The CDR3 consists of 15 residues. Germline CDR1 is LNHDA and CDR2 is SQIVND (reference sequence). The CDR3 reads CASSQPGQGTDTQYF. The CDR3 DNA reads TGTGCCAGTAGCCAACCGGGACAAGGCACAGATACGCAGTATTTT.